This passage covers 7 T cell receptor beta chains from one sample sequenced in a study of T-cell reconstitution after alpha-beta-depleted transplantation in children. A library of TCRbeta sequences, prepared with unique molecular identifiers, was generated. TCRdb itself ran the PCR reads through MiXCR, one entry per CDR3 protein. This table holds around 490,000 distinct CDR3 sequences, about an eighth found once. The sample in question was PBMCs, mostly from graft donor cells, obtained 180 days after TCRalphabeta/CD19-depleted stem cell transplant. All receptors come from a female patient aged 2-10 years who had a stem cell transplant for aplastic anemia, so the T cells may come from the graft donor.

V gene TRBV7-9 combines with J gene TRBJ2-1, with 9 bases matching TRBD2. The germline V gene has CDR1 SEHNR and CDR2 FQNEAQ (reference sequence). V lost 1 base to trimming and J lost 6 bases; unmatched junction nucleotides: 4. The CDR3 has 15 amino acids. The CDR3 sequence is CASSLGLAEGNEQFF. The CDR3 coding sequence is TGTGCCAGCAGCTTAGGACTAGCGGAGGGCAATGAGCAGTTCTTC.

This clonotype was observed a few times. The chain employs TRBV20-1 and TRBJ1-5, with no clear D. This CDR3 is 13 amino acids long. CDR1 DFQATT and CDR2 SNEGSKA come from the germline V gene (reference sequence). Trimming left V 3 bases short and J 2 bases short, with 8 bases between. The chain's CDR3 is CSASPEGNQPQHF. DNA for the CDR3: TGCAGTGCTAGTCCCGAGGGCAATCAGCCCCAGCATTTT.

The CDR3: CASSRQAINEKLFF. Written as DNA, the CDR3 is TGTGCCAGCAGTCGACAGGCTATAAATGAAAAACTGTTTTTT. The V call is TRBV12-3 or TRBV12-4, the J call TRBJ1-4, with D tentatively TRBD1 (6 bases). The ends were cut back, 5 bases at V and 5 bases at J, with 12 bases in the middle. The CDR3 is made up of 14 amino acids.

This clonotype was counted a few times. This chain's CDR3 is CASRGDRVNEQYV. The CDR3 bases are TGTGCCAGCAGGGGGGACAGGGTGAACGAGCAGTACGTC. The chain employs TRBV12-3 or TRBV12-4 and TRBJ2-7; 9 bases align to TRBD1. V shed 6 bases and J 5 bases; nucleotides not matched to a gene: 5. CDR3 length: 13 amino acids.

This clonotype occurred many times. The gene calls are TRBV5-1 and TRBJ2-2; 9 bases line up with TRBD2. Germline values: CDR1 SGHRS, CDR2 YFSETQ. The CDR3 contains 16 residues. V lost 0 bases to trimming and J lost 4 bases; unmatched junction nucleotides: 4. CDR3 region: CASSLVLAGITGELFF. The CDR3 DNA sequence: TGCGCCAGCAGCTTGGTTCTAGCGGGAATCACCGGGGAGCTGTTTTTT.

The table lists this clonotype with a few counts. V is TRBV18 and J is TRBJ2-7, with TRBD1 identical over 10 bases. CDR3 length: 15 amino acids. V lost 3 bases, J lost 1 base, and 3 bases stayed unmatched. CDR1 is KGHSH and CDR2 is LQKENI in the germline V gene. The CDR3 sequence is CASSPDRGSSYEQYV. CDR3 in DNA: TGTGCCAGCTCACCGGACAGGGGGTCGTCCTACGAGCAGTACGTC.

This clonotype was recorded at least ten times. The rearrangement links TRBV28 to TRBJ2-4; TRBD1 matches at 7 bases. This CDR3 comprises 12 residues. After removal of 5 bases from V and 14 bases from J, the junction contained 9 bases not matched to a gene. Germline V CDR1 and CDR2: MDHEN, SYDVKM. For the CDR3, the DNA is TGTGCCAGCAGTCTCCGGACAGGTTTGGAGTACTTC. Translated, it gives CASSLRTGLEYF.